Below, 4 T cell receptor beta chains from the same sample are listed, as sequenced in a study of blood T cells in healthy people across ages (dated by TCRdb to 2015 to 2017). Receptor amplification or capture employed 5' RACE. Sequencing took place on an Illumina HiSeq 2500. A second about 7 to 11 cycle PCR used a sample-barcoded 5' primer and a J-beta primer mix. TCRdb trimmed public reads at Q25 via fastp, called clones via MiXCR and kept in-frame beta chains. Rows with one shared CDR3 protein collapse into an entry with the most common genes and DNA. The sample table holds 800,000 to 1,000,000 distinct CDR3 sequences, of which roughly 48% were seen once. The ten largest clones take up 13% of the sample. The specimen was blood. The source of these receptors is a young man in good health.

This chain joins TRBV4-1 and TRBJ1-1; D is unclear. The CDR3 totals 15 residues. The V gene lost 0 bases and the J gene lost 0 bases, with 8 bases spanning the gap. CDR1 and CDR2 from the germline V gene are MGHRA and YSYEKL. CDR3 amino acids: CASSQDGDLNTEAFF. For the CDR3, the DNA is TGCGCCAGCAGCCAAGATGGGGATTTGAACACTGAAGCTTTCTTT.

The chain uses TRBV12-3 or TRBV12-4 and TRBJ1-5; no definite D call. The CDR3 spans 13 residues. Trimming cost V 6 bases and J 6 bases, with 12 bases left between them. CDR3 amino acids: CASSWGRSQPQHF. The DNA for the CDR3 is TGTGCCAGCAGCTGGGGAAGGAGTCAGCCCCAGCATTTT.

CDR3 nucleotide sequence: TGCGCCAGCAGCTTGGTCGTTAGGGCTGGCGAGCAGTTCTTC. This codes for CASSLVVRAGEQFF. The V call is TRBV5-1, the J call TRBJ2-1; D gene uncertain. This CDR3 is 14 amino acids long. Germline V gives CDR1 SGHRS, CDR2 YFSETQ. The ends were cut back, 0 bases at V and 10 bases at J, with 14 bases in the middle.

The V and J genes are TRBV7-2 and TRBJ1-5; D is undetermined. Trimming took 1 base from V and 7 from J, leaving 11 bases between them. CDR3 length: 14 residues. Per the germline V gene, CDR1 is SGHTA and CDR2 is FQGNSA. CDR3 amino acids: CASSLGLGHQPQHF. The CDR3 DNA reads TGTGCCAGCAGCTTAGGCCTGGGCCACCAGCCCCAGCATTTT.